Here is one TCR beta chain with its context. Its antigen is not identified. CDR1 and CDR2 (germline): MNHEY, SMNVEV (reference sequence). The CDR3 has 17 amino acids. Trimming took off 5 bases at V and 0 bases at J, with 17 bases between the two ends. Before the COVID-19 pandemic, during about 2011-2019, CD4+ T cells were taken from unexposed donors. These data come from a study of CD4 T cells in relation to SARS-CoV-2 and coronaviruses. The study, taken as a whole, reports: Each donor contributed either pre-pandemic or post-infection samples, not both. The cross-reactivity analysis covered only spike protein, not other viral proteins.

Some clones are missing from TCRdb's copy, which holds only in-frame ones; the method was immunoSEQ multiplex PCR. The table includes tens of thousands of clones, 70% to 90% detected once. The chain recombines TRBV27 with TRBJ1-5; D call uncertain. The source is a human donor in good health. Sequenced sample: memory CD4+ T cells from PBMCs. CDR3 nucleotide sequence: TGTGCCAGCAGTCCCCGGGAGGGCTTATATAGCAATCAGCCCCAGCATTTT. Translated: CASSPREGLYSNQPQHF.